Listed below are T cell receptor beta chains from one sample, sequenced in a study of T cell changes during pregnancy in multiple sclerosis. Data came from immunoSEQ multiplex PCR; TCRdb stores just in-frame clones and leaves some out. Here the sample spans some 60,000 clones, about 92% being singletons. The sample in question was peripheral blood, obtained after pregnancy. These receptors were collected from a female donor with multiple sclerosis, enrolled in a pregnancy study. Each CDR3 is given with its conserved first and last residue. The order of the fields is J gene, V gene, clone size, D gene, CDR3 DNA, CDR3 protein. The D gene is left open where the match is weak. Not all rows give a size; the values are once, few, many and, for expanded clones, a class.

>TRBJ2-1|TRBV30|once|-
TGTGCCTGGGAAGGAGGGGGGGCCGGGAGTAGGGGTGATGAGCAGTTCTTC
CAWEGGGAGSRGDEQFF
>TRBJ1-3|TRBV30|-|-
TGTGCCTGGACTAAGACAGGCTCTGGAAACACCATATATTTT
CAWTKTGSGNTIYF
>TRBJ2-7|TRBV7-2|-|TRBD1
TGTGCCAGCAGCTTCACCGGGACAGGCTCCTACGAGCAGTACTTC
CASSFTGTGSYEQYF
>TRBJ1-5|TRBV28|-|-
TGTGCCAGCAGAGTTGGGAGTCAGCCCCAGCATTTT
CASRVGSQPQHF
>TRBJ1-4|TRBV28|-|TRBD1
TGTGCCAGCAGTTTCAGGGGGCGCCCAGCAACTAATGAAAAACTGTTTTTT
CASSFRGRPATNEKLFF
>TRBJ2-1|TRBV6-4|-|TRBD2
TGTGCCAGCAGTCCCGGGAATAGCGGGAGCAATGAGCAGTTCTTC
CASSPGNSGSNEQFF
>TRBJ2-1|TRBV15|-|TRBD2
TGTGCCACCAGCAGAGGAGCGGGAGGCTACAATGAGCAGTTCTTC
CATSRGAGGYNEQFF
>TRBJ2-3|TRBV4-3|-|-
TGCGCCAGCAGCCAAGACCCGTTCACAGATACGCAGTATTTT
CASSQDPFTDTQYF
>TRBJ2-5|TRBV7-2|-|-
TGTGCCAGCAGCTTTGCAGGCCTTCAAGAGACCCAGTACTTC
CASSFAGLQETQYF
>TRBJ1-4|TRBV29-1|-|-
TGCAGCGTAGCGTCCGGGATGGATGAAAAACTGTTTTTT
CSVASGMDEKLFF